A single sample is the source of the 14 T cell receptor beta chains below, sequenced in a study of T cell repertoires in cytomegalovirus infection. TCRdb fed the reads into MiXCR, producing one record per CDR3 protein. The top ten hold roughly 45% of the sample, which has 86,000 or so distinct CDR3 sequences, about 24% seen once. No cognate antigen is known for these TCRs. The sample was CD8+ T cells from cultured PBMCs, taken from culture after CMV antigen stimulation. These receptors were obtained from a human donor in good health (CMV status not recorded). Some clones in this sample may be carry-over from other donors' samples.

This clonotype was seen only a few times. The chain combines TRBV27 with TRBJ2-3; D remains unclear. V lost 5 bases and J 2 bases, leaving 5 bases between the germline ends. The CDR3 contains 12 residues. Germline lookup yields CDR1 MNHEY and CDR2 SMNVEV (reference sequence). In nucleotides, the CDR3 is TGTGCCAGCAGTGACAACACAGATACGCAGTATTTT. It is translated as CASSDNTDTQYF.

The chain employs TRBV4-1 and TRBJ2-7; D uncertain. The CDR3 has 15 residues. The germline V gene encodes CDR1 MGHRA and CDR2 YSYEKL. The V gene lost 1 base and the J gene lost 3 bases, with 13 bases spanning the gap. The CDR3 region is CASSQGTTVNYEQYF. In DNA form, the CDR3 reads TGCGCCAGCAGCCAAGGAACCACAGTCAACTACGAGCAGTACTTC.

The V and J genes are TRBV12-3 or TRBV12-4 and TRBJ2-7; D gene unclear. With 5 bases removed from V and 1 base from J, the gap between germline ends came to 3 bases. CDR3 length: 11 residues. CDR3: CASSASYEQYF. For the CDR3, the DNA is TGTGCCAGCAGTGCATCCTACGAGCAGTACTTC.

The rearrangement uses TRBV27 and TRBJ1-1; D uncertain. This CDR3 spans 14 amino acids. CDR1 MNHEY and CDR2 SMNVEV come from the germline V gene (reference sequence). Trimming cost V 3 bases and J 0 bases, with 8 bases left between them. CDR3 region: CASSFEGMNTEAFF. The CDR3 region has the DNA TGTGCCAGCAGTTTTGAGGGCATGAACACTGAAGCTTTCTTT.

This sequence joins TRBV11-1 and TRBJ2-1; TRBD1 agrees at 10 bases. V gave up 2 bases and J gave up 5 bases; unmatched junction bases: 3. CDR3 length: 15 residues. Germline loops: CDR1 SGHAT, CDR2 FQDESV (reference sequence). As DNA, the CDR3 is TGTGCCAGCAGCTTATTGGGACAGGGGAACAATGAGCAGTTCTTC. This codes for CASSLLGQGNNEQFF. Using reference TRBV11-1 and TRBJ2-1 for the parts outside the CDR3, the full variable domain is EAEVAQSPRYKITEKSQAVAFWCDPISGHATLYWYRQILGQGPELLVQFQDESVVDDSQLPKDRFSAERLKGVDSTLKIQPAELGDSAMYLCASSLLGQGNNEQFFGPGTRLTVL.

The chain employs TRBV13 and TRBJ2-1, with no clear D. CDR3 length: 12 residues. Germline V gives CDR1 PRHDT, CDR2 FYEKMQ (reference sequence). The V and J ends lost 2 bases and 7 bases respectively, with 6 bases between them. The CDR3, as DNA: TGTGCCAGCAGCTTATATGGGAATGAGCAGTTCTTC. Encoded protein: CASSLYGNEQFF.

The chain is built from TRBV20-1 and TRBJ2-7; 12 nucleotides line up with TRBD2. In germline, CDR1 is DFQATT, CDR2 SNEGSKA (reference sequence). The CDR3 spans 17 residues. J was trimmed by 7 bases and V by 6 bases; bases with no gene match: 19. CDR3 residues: CSAVARPSGRAGEEQYF. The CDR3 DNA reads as TGCAGTGCCGTGGCTAGGCCTAGCGGGAGGGCCGGTGAGGAGCAGTACTTC.

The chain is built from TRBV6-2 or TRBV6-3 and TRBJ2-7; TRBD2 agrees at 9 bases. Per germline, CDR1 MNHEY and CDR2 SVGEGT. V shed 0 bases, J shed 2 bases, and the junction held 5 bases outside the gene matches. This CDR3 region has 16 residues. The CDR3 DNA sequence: TGTGCCAGCAGTTACTCCCTAGCGGGATCTCCCTACGAGCAGTACTTC. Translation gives CASSYSLAGSPYEQYF.

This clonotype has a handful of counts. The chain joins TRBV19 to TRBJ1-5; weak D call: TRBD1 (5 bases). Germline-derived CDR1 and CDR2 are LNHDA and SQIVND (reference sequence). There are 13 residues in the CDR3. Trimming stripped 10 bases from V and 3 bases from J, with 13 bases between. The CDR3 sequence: CATRRGPNQPQHF. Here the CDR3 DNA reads TGTGCCACCCGAAGGGGACCCAATCAGCCCCAGCATTTT.

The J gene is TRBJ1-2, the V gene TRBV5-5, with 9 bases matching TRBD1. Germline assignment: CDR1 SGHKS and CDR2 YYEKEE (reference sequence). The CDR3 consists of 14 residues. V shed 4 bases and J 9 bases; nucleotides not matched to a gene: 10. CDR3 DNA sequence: TGTGCCAGCAGCCCCGGGACAGGGTTAAATAGCTACACCTTC. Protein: CASSPGTGLNSYTF.

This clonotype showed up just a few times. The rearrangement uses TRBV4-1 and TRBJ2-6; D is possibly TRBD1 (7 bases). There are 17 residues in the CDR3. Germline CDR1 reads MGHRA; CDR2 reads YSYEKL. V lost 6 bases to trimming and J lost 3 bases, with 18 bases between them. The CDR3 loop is CASREEGALFGANVLTF. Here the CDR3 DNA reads TGCGCCAGCAGGGAGGAGGGGGCTCTATTTGGGGCCAACGTCCTGACTTTC.

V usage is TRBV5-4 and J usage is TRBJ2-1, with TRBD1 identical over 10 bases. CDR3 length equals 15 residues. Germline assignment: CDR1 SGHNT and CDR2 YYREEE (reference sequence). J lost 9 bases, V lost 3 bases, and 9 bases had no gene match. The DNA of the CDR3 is TGTGCCAGCAGCTCAACCGGGACAGGGGTTTCTGAGCAGTTCTTC. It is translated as CASSSTGTGVSEQFF.

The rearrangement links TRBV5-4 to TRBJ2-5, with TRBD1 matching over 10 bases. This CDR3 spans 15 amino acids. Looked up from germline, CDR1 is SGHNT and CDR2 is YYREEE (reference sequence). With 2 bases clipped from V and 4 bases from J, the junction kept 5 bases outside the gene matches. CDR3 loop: CASSFDRGRGETQYF. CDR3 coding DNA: TGTGCCAGCAGCTTTGACAGGGGGCGAGGAGAGACCCAGTACTTC. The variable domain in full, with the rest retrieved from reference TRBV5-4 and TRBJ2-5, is ETGVTQSPTHLIKTRGQQVTLRCSSQSGHNTVSWYQQALGQGPQFIFQYYREEENGRGNFPPRFSGLQFPNYSSELNVNALELDDSALYLCASSFDRGRGETQYFGPGTRLLVL.

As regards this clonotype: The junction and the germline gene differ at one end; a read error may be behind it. The CDR3 protein is CASSLLGGPLSF. The CDR3 DNA follows: TGTGCCAGCAGCCTACTCGGGGGGCCCCTAAGTTTT. The chain recombines TRBV11-2 with TRBJ1-5; TRBD1 is a possible D gene (6 bases). This CDR3 spans 12 amino acids. Germline values: CDR1 SGHAT, CDR2 FQNNGV. The variable domain in full, completed from reference TRBV11-2 and TRBJ1-5, reads EAGVAQSPRYKIIEKRQSVAFWCNPISGHATLYWYQQILGQGPKLLIQFQNNGVVDDSQLPKDRFSAERLKGVDSTLKIQPAKLEDSAVYLCASSLLGGPLSFGDGTRLSIL.